This T cell receptor beta chain is drawn from a study of cytomegalovirus exposure and HLA in healthy donors. The wider study: Some 87 million unique TCRs from HLA-typed donors were held in an early release of data.

General study results and limits: The authors listed approximately 150 TCR beta chains as cytomegalovirus-associated. It was in a later analysis that TCR association rates were seen to vary by HLA locus, highest for DRB1 and lowest for HLA-C.

This CDR3 has 17 amino acids. Germline V gives CDR1 SGHDT, CDR2 YYEEEE. J was trimmed by 2 bases and V by 3 bases; bases with no gene match: 10. Both 60 Vbeta primers and 13 Jbeta primers went into the PCR. Assay: immunoSEQ multiplex PCR; the TCRdb copy retains only in-frame clones and omits some. The sample lists around 150,000 clones; roughly 71% were seen once. Turning to this clone: The antigen remains undetermined.

The clonotype comes from a male donor in good health and CMV-seropositive. Sequenced sample: PBMCs. The chain carries TRBV5-6 and TRBJ2-3; 9 nucleotides align to TRBD2. For the CDR3, the DNA is TGTGCCAGCAGCTCCCCGGGACTAGCAAGAGACACAGATACGCAGTATTTT. Residues: CASSSPGLARDTDTQYF.